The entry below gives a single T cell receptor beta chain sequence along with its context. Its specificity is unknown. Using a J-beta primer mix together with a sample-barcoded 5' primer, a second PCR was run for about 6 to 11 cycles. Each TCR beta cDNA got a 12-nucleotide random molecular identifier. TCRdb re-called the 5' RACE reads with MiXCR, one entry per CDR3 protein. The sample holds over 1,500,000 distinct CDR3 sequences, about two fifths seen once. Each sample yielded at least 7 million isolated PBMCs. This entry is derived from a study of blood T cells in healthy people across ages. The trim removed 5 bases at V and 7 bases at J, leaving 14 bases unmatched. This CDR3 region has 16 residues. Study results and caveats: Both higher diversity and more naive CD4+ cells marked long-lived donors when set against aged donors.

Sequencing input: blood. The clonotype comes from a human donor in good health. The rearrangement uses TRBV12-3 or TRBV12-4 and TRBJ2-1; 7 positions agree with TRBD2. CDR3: CASSPVSGGRGNEQFF. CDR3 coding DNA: TGTGCCAGCAGTCCCGTTTCGGGGGGTAGAGGGAATGAGCAGTTCTTC.